This T cell receptor beta chain was sequenced for a study of CD8 T cells in Susac syndrome (dated by TCRdb to between 2019 and 2020). Turning to the overall study: Repertoire sequencing was used to test whether CD8+ T cell activation and differentiation in Susac syndrome was antigen driven.

RNA was extracted with the RNeasy kit and roughly 0.45 to 1 ug was reverse transcribed using random hexamers. TCR beta CDR3 regions were amplified with the immunoSEQ multiplex PCR assay covering 54 Vbeta and 13 Jbeta segments. Bias from PCR amplification was corrected by using a synthetic template baseline for primer optimization and for computational correction. The original methods were these. Reads were annotated to V, D and J genes per IMGT and analyzed with immunoSEQ Analyzer, keeping only productive sequences. To calculate clonality, Shannon entropy was normalized by log2 of the number of productive unique sequences and then subtracted from one. Public and private clones were assessed among the 100 most prevalent clones of each patient and control. Clones were defined as Susac-specific if absent from the healthy and MS cohorts, from some 1,000 published viral clones and from other ImmuneACCESS disease sequences. Clones were called with MiXCR by TCRdb after fastp trimmed the public reads at Q25, and only in-frame beta chains were retained. Every CDR3 protein is listed once, alongside the most common genes and DNA of its rows. The V and J calls and clone size come from TCRdb's table, not from the authors' own analysis. The sample contains around 200,000 distinct CDR3 sequences, around 93% of them found a single time. Approximately 0.082% of the sample rests with the top ten.

High-throughput TCR beta sequencing profiled peripheral blood CD8+ and CD4+ T cells from healthy donors, Susac syndrome patients and multiple sclerosis patients. Multiple sclerosis controls were treatment-naive patients with stable or active relapsing-remitting disease fulfilling revised McDonald criteria. Bulk CD8+ and CD4+ T cells were purified magnetically by negative isolation, whereas CD8+ TEMRA cells were enriched by FACS. Blood was collected in EDTA tubes and processed within 24 hours, with PBMCs isolated through density gradient centrifugation. PBMCs intended for TCR sequencing were cryopreserved in liquid nitrogen and thawed later in a water bath at 37 degrees C. Purity of sorted or isolated CD4+, CD8+ and CD8+ TEMRA cells was at least 90%. The CDR3, cysteine through phenylalanine, is 14 amino acids long. The sequence is cut down to CDR3 DNA, 42 bases in frame from base 1. V was cut back by 3 bases and J by 0 bases, leaving a gap of 8 bases between them. CDR1 and CDR2 (LNHNV, YYDKDF) derive from the germline V gene (reference sequence).

Only one count was recorded for this clonotype. Its specific antigen is unknown. No quality values exist for individual bases; no much larger clone is one base distant. Evidence from one read is weak. On the study overall, not on this receptor specifically: The study acknowledged that relatively few individuals were included in the TCR sequencing and HLA analysis.

Sequenced: CD4+ T cells from PBMCs. The sequence came from a human donor with multiple sclerosis. The receptor chain draws on TRBV15 and TRBJ1-1; the D gene cannot be resolved reliably. The nucleotide sequence reads TGTGCCACCAGCAGGGAGGAGATGAACACTGAAGCTTTCTTT. Its translation reads: CATSREEMNTEAFF.